A single sample is the source of the 16 T cell receptor beta chains below, sequenced in a study of T cells in women clearing cervical HPV infection. Some clones are missing from TCRdb's copy, which holds only in-frame ones; the method was immunoSEQ multiplex PCR. The sample totals about 41,000 clones; its top ten clones hold about 7.3%. The sample was blood buffy coat. All receptors derive from a woman between 18 and 69 years old with a cervical HPV16 infection that either progressed to CIN3+ or cleared (not recorded which).

Remarks on this clone: The CDR3 end lies 3 residues beyond the end of the read and is filled in from the germline J gene. The rearrangement joins TRBV27 to TRBJ1-2; tentative D call: TRBD1 (5 bases). The CDR3 totals 13 residues. Trimming cost V 3 bases and J 4 bases, with 9 bases left between them. Germline CDR1 reads MNHEY; CDR2 reads SMNVEV (reference sequence). The CDR3 reads CASSFGRAYGYTF. Partial CDR3 DNA: TGTGCCAGCAGTTTCGGCAGGGCCTATGGC.

As for this clone: The read comes to an end 3 residues before the CDR3 does, leaving the germline J gene to fill in the end. V gene TRBV4-2 combines with J gene TRBJ1-2; 9 bases line up with TRBD1. The CDR3 consists of 16 residues. The germline gives CDR1 LGHNA, CDR2 YNFKEQ. The chain's CDR3 is CASSQPGEQGASGYTF. The covered CDR3 bases are TGTGCCAGCAGCCAACCTGGGGAACAGGGGGCGAGCGGC.

Note on this clone: The sequence runs out 3 residues before the end of the CDR3; the remainder is reconstructed from the germline J gene. The J gene is TRBJ1-2, the V gene TRBV11-2, with 8 bases fitting TRBD1. From germline, CDR1 is SGHAT and CDR2 FQNNGV. V was clipped by 4 bases and J by 5 bases; unmatched bases: 6. The CDR3 is 14 residues long. CDR3 DNA, as far as it was read: TGTGCCAGCAGCTCAACAGGGGGGAGATATGGC. It encodes CASSSTGGRYG. The CDR3 in its entirety is CASSSTGGRYGYTF. Based on the CDR3 plus reference TRBV11-2 and TRBJ1-2, the full variable domain is EAGVAQSPRYKIIEKRQSVAFWCNPISGHATLYWYQQILGQGPKLLIQFQNNGVVDDSQLPKDRFSAERLKGVDSTLKIQPAKLEDSAVYLCASSSTGGRYGYTFGSGTRLTVV.

A word on this clone: The read falls 3 residues short of the CDR3 end, and the missing part is taken from the germline J gene. This sequence joins TRBV7-3 and TRBJ2-3; 8 positions agree with TRBD2. J lost 0 bases, V lost 5 bases, and 10 bases had no gene match. Germline V gives CDR1 SGHTA, CDR2 FQGTGA. This CDR3 contains 17 residues. CDR3: CASSTRTSLISTDTQYF. Partial CDR3 DNA: TGTGCCAGCAGCACTCGGACTAGCTTAATAAGCACAGATACG.

On this clone: The read finishes 3 residues shy of the CDR3 end, and the germline J gene is used to complete it. V and J are TRBV7-9 and TRBJ1-4, with 10 bases fitting TRBD1. This CDR3 comprises 15 residues. Trimming at V came to 7 bases and at J to 10 bases, leaving 12 bases not matched to a gene. Germline V lookup: CDR1 SEHNR, CDR2 FQNEAQ (reference sequence). The CDR3 here is CASTTEGTGAGKLFF. The sequenced CDR3 bases are TGTGCCAGCACCACCGAGGGGACAGGGGCTGGAAAA. The full variable domain, in which reference TRBV7-9 and TRBJ1-4 provide the parts outside the CDR3, is DTGVSQNPRHKITKRGQNVTFRCDPISEHNRLYWYRQTLGQGPEFLTYFQNEAQLEKSRLLSDRFSAERPKGSFSTLEIQRTEQGDSAMYLCASTTEGTGAGKLFFGSGTQLSVL.

In regard to this clone: The read falls 3 residues short of the CDR3 end, and the missing part is taken from the germline J gene. The chain has TRBV18 and TRBJ2-2, with 8 nucleotides matching TRBD1. The CDR3 runs to 15 residues. Germline values: CDR1 KGHSH, CDR2 LQKENI. Germline trimming cut 6 bases from V and 2 bases from J; bases unmatched to any gene: 5. CDR3: CASSRDRQNTGELFF. CDR3 DNA (partial): TGTGCCAGCTCGCGGGACAGGCAAAACACCGGGGAG.

The chain's CDR3 is CASSPGQGAFDEQFF. Incomplete CDR3 DNA: TGTGCCAGCAGTCCCGGACAGGGGGCTTTTGATGAG. V usage is TRBV2 and J usage is TRBJ2-1, with 11 bases matching TRBD1. The CDR3 goes on 3 residues after the read ends, and that part is filled in from the germline J gene. Trimming removed 5 bases from V and 8 bases from J; junction bases left unmatched: 8. The germline V gene encodes CDR1 SNHLY and CDR2 FYNNEI. The CDR3 is 15 amino acids.

The sequenced part of the CDR3 DNA is TGCAGTGCTAGCCCCAGGACAGGGTCCAACTCACCC. Translation gives CSASPRTGSNSP. The entire CDR3 sequence reads CSASPRTGSNSPLHF. The V gene is TRBV20-1, the J gene TRBJ1-6; 8 nucleotides line up with TRBD1. The read finishes 3 residues shy of the CDR3 end, and the germline J gene is used to complete it. J lost 10 bases, V lost 3 bases, and 11 bases had no gene match. The germline CDR1 and CDR2 sequences are DFQATT and SNEGSKA (reference sequence). The CDR3 totals 15 residues.

This clone counts as medium-sized by frequency. The sequence runs out 3 residues before the end of the CDR3; the remainder is reconstructed from the germline J gene. The chain combines TRBV29-1 with TRBJ2-4, with 13 bases matching TRBD2. The CDR3 length is 15 residues. Germline CDR1 and CDR2: SQVTM and ANQGSEA. CDR3 protein: CSVATGTSGILAQYF. The part of the CDR3 DNA that was read is TGCAGCGTCGCTACCGGGACTAGCGGGATACTAGCT.

About this clone itself: Coverage ceases 3 residues before the CDR3 finishes, and the germline J gene fills in the end. The rearrangement joins TRBV6-1 to TRBJ2-7; unclear D gene. Between the trimmed V and J ends, which lost 3 bases and 4 bases, there was a span of 13 bases. Germline V CDR1 and CDR2: MNHNS, SASEGT. The length of the CDR3 is 14 residues. The CDR3 region is CASSDPRFPYEQYF. The covered CDR3 bases are TGTGCCAGCAGTGACCCCAGGTTCCCTTACGAG.

Regarding this clone: The sequence runs out 3 residues before the end of the CDR3; the remainder is reconstructed from the germline J gene. The chain recombines TRBV19 with TRBJ1-3; TRBD1 matches 8 bases. Germline V gene sequence: CDR1 LNHDA, CDR2 SQIVND (reference sequence). Trimming at V came to 6 bases and at J to 2 bases, leaving 12 bases not matched to a gene. The CDR3 consists of 17 residues. The sequenced CDR3 bases are TGTGCCAGTAGATCAGCCCAGGGACAGGAGCCTGGAAACACC. Its protein product is CASRSAQGQEPGNT. The entire CDR3 is CASRSAQGQEPGNTIYF.

Comment on this clone: The CDR3 goes on 3 residues after the read ends, and that part is filled in from the germline J gene. The chain uses TRBV20-1 and TRBJ2-5; TRBD1 matches 7 bases. The CDR3 extends over 14 amino acids. V gave up 4 bases and J gave up 5 bases; unmatched junction bases: 10. CDR1 is DFQATT and CDR2 is SNEGSKA in the germline V gene (reference sequence). The covered CDR3 bases are TGCAGTGCTATTCATACAGGGGTTCGGGAGACC. It specifies CSAIHTGVRET. The full CDR3 protein reads CSAIHTGVRETQYF.

As concerns this clone: The missing CDR3 end, 3 residues past where the read stops, is filled in from the germline J gene. Different DNA sequences within this sample yield the same CDR3. This sequence joins TRBV7-6 and TRBJ1-2, with D maybe TRBD1 (5 bases). The CDR3 runs 14 residues. Germline V gene data show CDR1 as SGHVS and CDR2 as FNYEAQ. V lost 6 bases and J 4 bases, leaving 15 bases between the germline ends. The CDR3 DNA, read in part, is TGTGCCAGCAGTAACGAGACAGCCTTCTATGGC. Residues: CASSNETAFYG. The complete CDR3 sequence is CASSNETAFYGYTF.

As for this clone: The read is 3 residues too short to cover the CDR3 end, so that end is filled in from the germline J gene. Other DNA sequences in the sample encode the same CDR3. The chain is built from TRBV5-4 and TRBJ1-3; D possibly corresponds to TRBD1 (5 bases). The CDR3 length is 16 residues. V was shortened by 1 base and J by 4 bases, with 15 bases between the two germline ends. The germline V gene has CDR1 SGHNT and CDR2 YYREEE (reference sequence). The CDR3 DNA, read in part, is TGTGCCAGCAGCTTGACCCCAGGGACTGGCGGAAACACC. This gives the protein CASSLTPGTGGNT. The whole CDR3 sequence is CASSLTPGTGGNTIYF.

Points on this clone: Read coverage stops 3 residues before the CDR3 terminus; the germline J gene supplies the remainder. This chain joins TRBV2 and TRBJ2-7; 11 bases fit TRBD1. V lost 6 bases and J lost 5; bases outside the gene matches: 9. The CDR3 covers 15 residues. Per germline, CDR1 SNHLY and CDR2 FYNNEI. CDR3 sequence reads: CASRDWDRGIDEQYF. Incomplete CDR3 DNA: TGTGCCAGCAGGGATTGGGACAGGGGGATCGACGAG.

Of note for this clone: Coverage ceases 3 residues before the CDR3 finishes, and the germline J gene fills in the end. This sequence joins TRBV7-3 and TRBJ2-5; D perhaps matches TRBD1 (5 bases). In germline, CDR1 is SGHTA, CDR2 FQGTGA. The ends were cut back, 1 base at V and 2 bases at J, with 11 bases in the middle. The CDR3 contains 15 residues. CDR3 protein: CASSLMGQGQETQYF. The sequenced part of the CDR3 DNA is TGTGCCAGCAGCTTAATGGGGCAGGGACAAGAGACC.